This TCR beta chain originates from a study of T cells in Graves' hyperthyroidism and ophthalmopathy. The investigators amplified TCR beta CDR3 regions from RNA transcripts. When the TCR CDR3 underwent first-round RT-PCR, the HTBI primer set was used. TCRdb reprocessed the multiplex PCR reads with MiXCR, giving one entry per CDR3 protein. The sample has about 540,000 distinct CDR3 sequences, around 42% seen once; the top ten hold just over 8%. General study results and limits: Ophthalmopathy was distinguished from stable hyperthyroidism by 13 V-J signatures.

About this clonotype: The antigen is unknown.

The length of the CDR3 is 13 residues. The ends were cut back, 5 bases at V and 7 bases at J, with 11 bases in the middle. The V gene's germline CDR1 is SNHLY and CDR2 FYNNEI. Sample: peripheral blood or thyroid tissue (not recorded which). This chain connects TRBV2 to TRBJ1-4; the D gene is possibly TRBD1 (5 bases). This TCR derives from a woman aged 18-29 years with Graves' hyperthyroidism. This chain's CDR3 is CASSKQGGEKLFF. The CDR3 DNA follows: TGTGCCAGCAGTAAGCAGGGAGGTGAAAAACTGTTTTTT.